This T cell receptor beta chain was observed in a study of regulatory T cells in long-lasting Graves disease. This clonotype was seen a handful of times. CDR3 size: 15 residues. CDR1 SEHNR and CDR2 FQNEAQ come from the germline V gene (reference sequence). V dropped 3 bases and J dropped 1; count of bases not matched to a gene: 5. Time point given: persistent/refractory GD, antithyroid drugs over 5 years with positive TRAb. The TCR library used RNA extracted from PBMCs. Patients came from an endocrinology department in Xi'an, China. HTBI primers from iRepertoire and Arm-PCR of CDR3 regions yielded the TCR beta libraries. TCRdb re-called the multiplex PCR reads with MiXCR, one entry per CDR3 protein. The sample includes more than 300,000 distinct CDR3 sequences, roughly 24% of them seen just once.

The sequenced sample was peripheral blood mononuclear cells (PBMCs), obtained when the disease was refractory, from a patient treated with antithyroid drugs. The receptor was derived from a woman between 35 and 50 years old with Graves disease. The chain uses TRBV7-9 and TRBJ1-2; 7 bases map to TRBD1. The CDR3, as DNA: TGTGCCAGCAGCTTGAGACAGGGAATTAACTATGGCTACACCTTC. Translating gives CASSLRQGINYGYTF.